The T cell receptor (beta chain) described here comes from a study of glioma-infiltrating T cells after dendritic cell vaccination. V was pared by 5 bases and J by 0 bases, with 6 bases of the junction left unmatched. This CDR3 contains 15 residues. Germline CDR1 SGHTA, CDR2 FQGNSA. Data came from immunoSEQ multiplex PCR; TCRdb stores just in-frame clones and leaves some out. The table has roughly 70,000 clones, approximately 80% seen once. The TCR originated in a human donor with glioblastoma. Material: blood, obtained before dendritic cell vaccination. The chain joins TRBV7-2 to TRBJ1-1; 7 bases fit TRBD1. CDR3 sequence (DNA): TGTGCCAGCAGCACCCGACAGGGCATGAACACTGAAGCTTTCTTT. Its translation: CASSTRQGMNTEAFF.